Below, one T cell receptor beta chain is given with its context. Authors' analysis steps: For nucleated cells, counts were estimated from reference gene primer amplification. Repertoires were generated with immunoSEQ multiplex PCR, while TCRdb's copy carries only in-frame clones and drops some. V and J calls and clone size are given by that table; D and trimming were obtained from the DNA. The profile covers nearly 50,000 clones, with about 85% appearing a single time and 5.5% to 7% taken by the ten largest. V lost 5 bases and J lost 0; bases outside the gene matches: 10. CDR1 is SGHVS and CDR2 is FNYEAQ in the germline V gene. CDR3 length: 17 amino acids. This sample is drawn from a study of blood T cell repertoires in COVID-19. As for the study in general: Sites in the United States, Italy and Spain provided acute and convalescent COVID-19 samples. The cDNA or gDNA used as material had been derived from T cells, B-cell-depleted T cells, or PBMCs.

The gene calls are TRBV7-6 and TRBJ2-1; the match to TRBD2 covers 7 bases. The clonotype was recovered from a woman aged 60-70 years with acute or convalescent COVID-19. The sample was peripheral blood. This CDR3 is CASSRSGKLSSYNEQFF. CDR3 DNA sequence: TGTGCCAGCAGCCGCAGCGGGAAGCTAAGCTCCTACAATGAGCAGTTCTTC.